This is a list of T cell receptor beta chains from one sample in a study of blood T cell repertoires in COVID-19. The method was immunoSEQ multiplex PCR; TCRdb's version includes in-frame clones alone and lacks a portion of them. In the table there are roughly 220,000 clones, around nine tenths of which are singletons. Sequenced sample: PBMCs or T cells enriched from blood (not recorded which). The source of these receptors is a woman between 45 and 65 years old with acute COVID-19. CDR3s include the opening cysteine and the closing phenylalanine or tryptophan. Each record gives: CDR3 protein, CDR3 DNA, J gene, D gene, V gene, clone size. The D gene is left open where the match is weak. Rows may omit the clone size; those that give it use once, few, many or a size class.

CASSTQGEEQYF | TGTGCCAGCTCTACCCAGGGGGAGGAGCAGTACTTC | TRBJ2-7 | TRBD1 | TRBV2 | -
CASSITQGNNEQFF | TGTGCCAGCAGCATAACACAGGGAAACAATGAGCAGTTCTTC | TRBJ2-1 | - | TRBV9 | once
CASSLAWTSGRSYNEQFF | TGTGCCAGCAGCTTAGCATGGACTAGCGGGAGGTCCTACAATGAGCAGTTCTTC | TRBJ2-1 | TRBD2 | TRBV7-2 | -
CAWSEGVTASRAFF | TGTGCCTGGAGTGAAGGGGTTACCGCGAGTAGAGCTTTCTTT | TRBJ1-1 | - | TRBV30 | -
CASASSYEQYF | TGTGCCAGCGCGAGCTCCTACGAGCAGTACTTC | TRBJ2-7 | - | TRBV28 | -
CASSLGTGIHEQYF | TGTGCCAGCAGCTTGGGGACAGGGATTCACGAGCAGTACTTC | TRBJ2-7 | TRBD1 | TRBV5-8 | -
CATPGGGKETQYF | TGTGCCACCCCTGGAGGCGGGAAAGAGACCCAGTACTTC | TRBJ2-5 | - | TRBV24-1 | -
CASSVGTNTGELFF | TGTGCCAGCAGCGTAGGTACGAACACCGGGGAGCTGTTTTTT | TRBJ2-2 | - | TRBV9 | -
CASSEQGTNEKLFF | TGTGCCAGCAGTGAACAGGGGACTAATGAAAAACTGTTTTTT | TRBJ1-4 | TRBD1 | TRBV28 | -
CASKPGLAGGNEQFF | TGTGCCAGCAAGCCGGGACTAGCGGGAGGAAATGAGCAGTTCTTC | TRBJ2-1 | TRBD2 | TRBV27 | -
CASRGQGPYEQYF | TGTGCCAGCAGAGGACAGGGGCCCTACGAGCAGTACTTC | TRBJ2-7 | TRBD1 | TRBV2 | -
CASPREGGNSPLHF | TGTGCTAGTCCCCGGGAAGGGGGTAATTCACCCCTCCACTTT | TRBJ1-6 | - | TRBV2 | -
CASSADKSEAFF | TGTGCCAGCAGTGCCGACAAGAGCGAAGCTTTCTTT | TRBJ1-1 | - | TRBV12-3/TRBV12-4 | -